This record looks at one T cell receptor beta chain sequence and its context. Cohort 3 donors were reported recovered after two negative PCRs, clearance, or symptom resolution. Trimming removed 1 base from V and 0 bases from J, with 10 bases in between. The CDR3 extends over 17 amino acids. Germline V gene data show CDR1 as SGHTA and CDR2 as FQGNSA. This specimen belongs to a study of blood T cell repertoires in COVID-19. The overall study: Sites across the United States, Italy and Spain contributed samples from acute and convalescent COVID-19.

The method was immunoSEQ multiplex PCR; TCRdb's version includes in-frame clones alone and lacks a portion of them. The data hold fewer than 350,000 clones, with approximately 83% observed a single time. The rearrangement links TRBV7-2 to TRBJ2-6, with a possible D match to TRBD1 (5 bases). Material: PBMCs or T cells enriched from blood (not recorded which). The receptor was derived from a man aged 25 to 40 who had recovered from COVID-19. Here the CDR3 reads CASSLVDSFSGANVLTF. The CDR3 nucleotides are TGTGCCAGCAGCTTAGTCGACAGTTTCTCTGGGGCCAACGTCCTGACTTTC. The complete variable domain, with remaining parts taken from reference TRBV7-2 and TRBJ2-6, reads GAGVSQSPSNKVTEKGKDVELRCDPISGHTALYWYRQSLGQGLEFLIYFQGNSAPDKSGLPSDRFSAERTGGSVSTLTIQRTQQEDSAVYLCASSLVDSFSGANVLTFGAGSRLTVL.